What follows describes a single TCR beta chain. This sample stems from a study of blood T cell repertoires in COVID-19. The overall study: The United States, Italy and Spain provided the acute and convalescent COVID-19 samples.

Repertoires were generated with immunoSEQ multiplex PCR, while TCRdb's copy carries only in-frame clones and drops some. The sample lists about 150,000 clones; 80% to 90% were seen once. This receptor was obtained from a woman in her forties or fifties with active or convalescent COVID-19. The sequenced material came from peripheral blood.

The CDR3 here is CASSIYVDPISYNSPLHF. As DNA, the CDR3 is TGTGCCAGTAGTATCTATGTCGATCCGATCTCCTATAATTCACCCCTCCACTTT. This chain connects TRBV19 to TRBJ1-6; no definite D call. This CDR3 is 18 amino acids long. Germline CDR1 LNHDA, CDR2 SQIVND (reference sequence). Trimming left V 3 bases short and J 0 bases short, with 15 bases between.